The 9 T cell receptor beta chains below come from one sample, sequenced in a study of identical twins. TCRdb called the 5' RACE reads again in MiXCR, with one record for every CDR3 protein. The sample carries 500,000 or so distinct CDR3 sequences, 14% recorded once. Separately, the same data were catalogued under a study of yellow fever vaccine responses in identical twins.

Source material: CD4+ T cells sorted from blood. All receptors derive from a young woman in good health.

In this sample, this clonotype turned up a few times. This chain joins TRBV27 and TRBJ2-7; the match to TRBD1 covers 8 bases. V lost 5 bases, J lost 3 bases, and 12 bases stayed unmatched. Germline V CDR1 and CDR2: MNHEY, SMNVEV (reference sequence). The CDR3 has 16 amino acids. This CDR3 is CASSGVGTGVFYEQYF. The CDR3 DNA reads TGTGCCAGCAGTGGGGTTGGGACAGGCGTTTTCTACGAGCAGTACTTC.

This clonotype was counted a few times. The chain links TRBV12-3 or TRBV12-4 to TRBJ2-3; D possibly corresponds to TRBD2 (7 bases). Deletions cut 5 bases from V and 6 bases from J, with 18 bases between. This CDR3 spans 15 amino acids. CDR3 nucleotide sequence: TGTGCCAGCAGTACGCGGCGGGGGCCCCTGGATACGCAGTATTTT. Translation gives CASSTRRGPLDTQYF.

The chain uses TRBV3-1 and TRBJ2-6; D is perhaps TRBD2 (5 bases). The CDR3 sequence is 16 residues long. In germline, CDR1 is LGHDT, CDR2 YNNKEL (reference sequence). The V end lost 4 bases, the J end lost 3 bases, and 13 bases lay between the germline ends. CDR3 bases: TGTGCCAGCAGCCTAGACGGGGTTCGTGGGGCCAACGTCCTGACTTTC. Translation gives CASSLDGVRGANVLTF.

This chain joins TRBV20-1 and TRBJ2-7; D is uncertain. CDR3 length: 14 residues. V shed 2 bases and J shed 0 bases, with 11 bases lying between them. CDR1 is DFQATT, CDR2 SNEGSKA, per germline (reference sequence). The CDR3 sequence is CSARTPQVSYEQYF. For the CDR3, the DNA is TGCAGTGCTAGAACCCCGCAGGTCTCCTACGAGCAGTACTTC.

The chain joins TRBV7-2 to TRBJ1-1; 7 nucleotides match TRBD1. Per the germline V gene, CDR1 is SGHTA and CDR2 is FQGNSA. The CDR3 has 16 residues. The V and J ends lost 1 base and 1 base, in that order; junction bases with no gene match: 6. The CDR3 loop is CASSLETGVGNTEAFF. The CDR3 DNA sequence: TGTGCCAGCAGCTTAGAAACAGGGGTTGGGAACACTGAAGCTTTCTTT.

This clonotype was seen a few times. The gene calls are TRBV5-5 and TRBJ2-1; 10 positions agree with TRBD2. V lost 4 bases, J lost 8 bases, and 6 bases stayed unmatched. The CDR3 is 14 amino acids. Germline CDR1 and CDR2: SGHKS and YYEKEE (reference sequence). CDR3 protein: CASSLAGVFDEQFF. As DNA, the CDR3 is TGTGCCAGCAGCCTAGCGGGGGTTTTTGATGAGCAGTTCTTC. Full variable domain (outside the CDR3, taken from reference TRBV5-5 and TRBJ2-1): DAGVTQSPTHLIKTRGQQVTLRCSPISGHKSVSWYQQVLGQGPQFIFQYYEKEERGRGNFPDRFSARQFPNYSSELNVNALLLGDSALYLCASSLAGVFDEQFFGPGTRLTVL.

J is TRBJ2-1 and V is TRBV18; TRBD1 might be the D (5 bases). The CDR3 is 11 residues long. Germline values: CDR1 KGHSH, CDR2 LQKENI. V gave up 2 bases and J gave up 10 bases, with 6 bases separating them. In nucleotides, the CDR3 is TGTGCCAGCTCACCAAGACAGGAGCAGTTCTTC. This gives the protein CASSPRQEQFF.

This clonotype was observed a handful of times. In DNA form, the CDR3 reads TGTGCCAGCAGCAGACGGCAAGGGAAGACCTACGAGCAGTACTTC. This codes for CASSRRQGKTYEQYF. The rearrangement joins TRBV12-3 or TRBV12-4 to TRBJ2-7; D remains ambiguous. The ends were cut back, 6 bases at V and 2 bases at J, with 17 bases in the middle. The CDR3 totals 15 residues.

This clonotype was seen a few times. The CDR3 DNA follows: TGTGCCATCACTTACAGGATCGGGGATACGCAGTATTTT. As protein: CAITYRIGDTQYF. The chain couples TRBV10-3 to TRBJ2-3, with TRBD1 as a possible D gene (5 bases). Germline V gives CDR1 ENHRY, CDR2 SYGVKD. This CDR3 has 13 residues. Trimming took off 7 bases at V and 6 bases at J, with 14 bases between the two ends.